Included here is one T cell receptor beta chain sequence, with context. The data derive from a study of control samples from healthy donors and cancer patients. The V end lost 0 bases, the J end lost 7 bases, and 10 bases lay between the germline ends. The CDR3 sequence is 15 residues long. Germline CDR1 and CDR2: SGHVS and FQNEAQ. The method was immunoSEQ multiplex PCR; TCRdb's version includes in-frame clones alone and lacks a portion of them. The table lists about 86,000 clones, approximately 94% of them singletons. The specimen was blood. The clonotype comes from a woman younger than 35 in good health. The chain couples TRBV7-8 to TRBJ1-6; D remains ambiguous. CDR3 DNA: TGTGCCAGCAGCTTAGCGCCGGGGAGCAATTCACCCCTCCACTTT. Protein: CASSLAPGSNSPLHF.